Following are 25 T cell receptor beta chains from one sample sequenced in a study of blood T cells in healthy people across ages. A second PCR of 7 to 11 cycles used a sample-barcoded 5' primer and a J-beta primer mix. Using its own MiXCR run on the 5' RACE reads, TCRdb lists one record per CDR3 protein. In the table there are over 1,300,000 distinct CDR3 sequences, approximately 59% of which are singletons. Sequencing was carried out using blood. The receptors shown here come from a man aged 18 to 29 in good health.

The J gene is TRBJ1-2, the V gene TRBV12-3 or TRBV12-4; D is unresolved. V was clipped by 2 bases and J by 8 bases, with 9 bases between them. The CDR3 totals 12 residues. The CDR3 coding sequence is TGTGCCAGCAGTTTATCCTACGTAGGCTACACCTTC. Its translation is CASSLSYVGYTF.

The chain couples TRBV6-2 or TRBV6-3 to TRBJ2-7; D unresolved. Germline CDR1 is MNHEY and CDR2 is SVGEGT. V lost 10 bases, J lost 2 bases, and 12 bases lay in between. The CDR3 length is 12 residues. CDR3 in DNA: TGTGCCACCAGGACGGATACCTACGAGCAGTACTTC. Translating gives CATRTDTYEQYF.

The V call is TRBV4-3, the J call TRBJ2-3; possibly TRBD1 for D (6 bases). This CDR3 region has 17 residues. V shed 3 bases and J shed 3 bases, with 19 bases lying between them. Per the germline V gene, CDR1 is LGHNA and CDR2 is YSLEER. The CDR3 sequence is CASSHTQGLRVTDTQYF. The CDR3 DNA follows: TGCGCCAGCAGCCACACACAGGGATTACGGGTGACAGATACGCAGTATTTT.

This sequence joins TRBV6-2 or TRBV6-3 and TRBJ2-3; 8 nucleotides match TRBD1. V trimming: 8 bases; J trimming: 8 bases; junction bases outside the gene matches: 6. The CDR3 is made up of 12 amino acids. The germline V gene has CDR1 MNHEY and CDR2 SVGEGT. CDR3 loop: CASDRGEGTQYF. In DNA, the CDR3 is TGTGCCAGCGACAGGGGAGAAGGTACGCAGTATTTT.

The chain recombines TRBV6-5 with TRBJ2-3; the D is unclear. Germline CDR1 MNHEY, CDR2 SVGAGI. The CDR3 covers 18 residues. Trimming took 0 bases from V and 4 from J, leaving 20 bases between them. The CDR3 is CASSYSTVDFKSSDTQYF. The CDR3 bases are TGTGCCAGCAGTTACTCGACGGTCGACTTTAAGTCCTCAGATACGCAGTATTTT.

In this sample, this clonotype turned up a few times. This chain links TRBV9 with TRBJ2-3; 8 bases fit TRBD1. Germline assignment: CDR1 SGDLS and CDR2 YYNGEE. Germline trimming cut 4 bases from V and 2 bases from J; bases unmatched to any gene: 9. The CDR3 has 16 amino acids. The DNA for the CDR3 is TGTGCCAGCAGCACCCAAGGACAGGGATACACAGATACGCAGTATTTT. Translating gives CASSTQGQGYTDTQYF.

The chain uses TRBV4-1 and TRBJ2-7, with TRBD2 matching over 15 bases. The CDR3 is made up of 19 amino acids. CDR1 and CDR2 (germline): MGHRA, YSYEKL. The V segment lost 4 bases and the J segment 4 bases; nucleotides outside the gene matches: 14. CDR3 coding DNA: TGCGCCAGCAGCCCTATCGGAGGACTAGCGGGAGGGAGAGGGTACGAGCAGTACTTC. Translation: CASSPIGGLAGGRGYEQYF.

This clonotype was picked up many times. CDR3 sequence reads: CASSPHMVEDSYEQYF. For the CDR3, the DNA is TGTGCCAGCAGTCCCCACATGGTAGAAGATTCCTACGAGCAGTACTTC. J is TRBJ2-7 and V is TRBV27; D is undetermined. The CDR3 totals 16 residues. Trimming left V 5 bases short and J 1 base short, with 18 bases between. Per germline, CDR1 MNHEY and CDR2 SMNVEV (reference sequence).

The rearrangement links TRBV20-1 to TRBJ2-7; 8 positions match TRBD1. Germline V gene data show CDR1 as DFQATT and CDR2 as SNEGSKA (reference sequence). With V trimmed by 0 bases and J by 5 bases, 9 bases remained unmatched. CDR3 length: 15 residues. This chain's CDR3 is CSARDPAQGADEQYF. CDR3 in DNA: TGCAGTGCTAGAGATCCGGCTCAGGGGGCCGACGAGCAGTACTTC.

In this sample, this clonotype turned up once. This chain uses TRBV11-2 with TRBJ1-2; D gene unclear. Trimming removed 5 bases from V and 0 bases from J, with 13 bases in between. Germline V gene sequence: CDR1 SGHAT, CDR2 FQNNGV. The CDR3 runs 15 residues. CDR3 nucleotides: TGTGCCAGCAGCCCTGCGGCGTTAGCTAACTATGGCTACACCTTC. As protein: CASSPAALANYGYTF.

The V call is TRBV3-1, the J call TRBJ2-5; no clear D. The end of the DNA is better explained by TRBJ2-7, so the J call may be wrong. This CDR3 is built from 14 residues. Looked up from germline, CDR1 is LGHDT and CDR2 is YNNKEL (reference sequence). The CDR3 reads CASSQDLLPYEQYF. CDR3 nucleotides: TGTGCCAGCAGCCAAGATCTGCTACCCTACGAGCAGTACTTC.

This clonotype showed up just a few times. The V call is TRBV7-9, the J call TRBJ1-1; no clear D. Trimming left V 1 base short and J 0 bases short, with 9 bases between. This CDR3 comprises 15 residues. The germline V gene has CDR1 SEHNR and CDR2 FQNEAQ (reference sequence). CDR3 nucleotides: TGTGCCAGCAGCTTAGAACTGGGTATGAACACTGAAGCTTTCTTT. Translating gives CASSLELGMNTEAFF. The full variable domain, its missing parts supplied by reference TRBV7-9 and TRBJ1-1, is DTGVSQNPRHKITKRGQNVTFRCDPISEHNRLYWYRQTLGQGPEFLTYFQNEAQLEKSRLLSDRFSAERPKGSFSTLEIQRTEQGDSAMYLCASSLELGMNTEAFFGQGTRLTVV.

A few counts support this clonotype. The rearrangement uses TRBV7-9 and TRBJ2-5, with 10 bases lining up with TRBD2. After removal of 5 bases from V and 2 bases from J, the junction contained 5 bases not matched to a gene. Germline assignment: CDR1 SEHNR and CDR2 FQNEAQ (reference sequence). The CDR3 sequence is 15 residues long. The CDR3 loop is CASSRTTSGQETQYF. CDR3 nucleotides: TGTGCCAGCAGCCGCACGACTAGCGGGCAAGAGACCCAGTACTTC. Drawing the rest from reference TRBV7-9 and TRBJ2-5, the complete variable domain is DTGVSQNPRHKITKRGQNVTFRCDPISEHNRLYWYRQTLGQGPEFLTYFQNEAQLEKSRLLSDRFSAERPKGSFSTLEIQRTEQGDSAMYLCASSRTTSGQETQYFGPGTRLLVL.

The DNA of the CDR3 is TGCAGTGCCCATCGACTTGGGTGCTACGAGCAGTACTTC. Translated: CSAHRLGCYEQYF. The rearrangement links TRBV20-1 to TRBJ2-4; D not resolved. The DNA end favors TRBJ2-7, so the J call may be wrong. The CDR3 is 13 amino acids. Germline V lookup: CDR1 DFQATT, CDR2 SNEGSKA (reference sequence).

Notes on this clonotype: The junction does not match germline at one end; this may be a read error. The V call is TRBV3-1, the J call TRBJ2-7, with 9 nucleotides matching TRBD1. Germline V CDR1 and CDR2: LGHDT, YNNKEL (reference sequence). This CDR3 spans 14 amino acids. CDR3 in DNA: TGTGCCAGCAGCCAGGCCGGGACAGGGAACGAGCGGTACTTC. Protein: CASSQAGTGNERYF.

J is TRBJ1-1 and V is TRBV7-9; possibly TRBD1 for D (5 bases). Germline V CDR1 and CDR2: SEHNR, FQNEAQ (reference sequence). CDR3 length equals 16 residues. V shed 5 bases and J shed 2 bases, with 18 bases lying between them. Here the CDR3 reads CASSPARFRANTEAFF. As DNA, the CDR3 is TGTGCCAGCAGCCCGGCCCGGTTCAGGGCAAACACTGAAGCTTTCTTT.

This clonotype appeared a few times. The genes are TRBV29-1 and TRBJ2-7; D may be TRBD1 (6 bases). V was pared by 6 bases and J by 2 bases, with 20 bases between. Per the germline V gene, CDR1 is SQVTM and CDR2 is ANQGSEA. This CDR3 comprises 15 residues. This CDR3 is CSVPAPDRPPYEQYF. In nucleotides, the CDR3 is TGCAGCGTACCTGCTCCCGACAGGCCACCCTACGAGCAGTACTTC.

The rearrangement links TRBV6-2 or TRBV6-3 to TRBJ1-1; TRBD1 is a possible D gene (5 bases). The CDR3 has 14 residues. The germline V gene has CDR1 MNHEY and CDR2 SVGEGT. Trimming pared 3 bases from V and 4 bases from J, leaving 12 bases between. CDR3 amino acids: CASSYVGLGTEAFF. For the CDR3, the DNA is TGTGCCAGCAGTTATGTGGGGCTCGGCACTGAAGCTTTCTTT.

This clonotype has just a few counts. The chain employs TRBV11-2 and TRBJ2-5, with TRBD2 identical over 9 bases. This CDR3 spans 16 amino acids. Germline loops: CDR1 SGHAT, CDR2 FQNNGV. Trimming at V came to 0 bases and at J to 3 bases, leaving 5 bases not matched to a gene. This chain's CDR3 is CASSLDSLAGKETQYF. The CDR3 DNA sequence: TGTGCCAGCAGCTTAGACTCTCTAGCGGGGAAAGAGACCCAGTACTTC.

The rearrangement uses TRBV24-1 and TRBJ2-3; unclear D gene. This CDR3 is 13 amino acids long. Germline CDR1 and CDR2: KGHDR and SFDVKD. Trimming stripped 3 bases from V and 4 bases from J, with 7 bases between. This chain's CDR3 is CATSDPASDTQYF. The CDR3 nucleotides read TGTGCCACCAGTGATCCGGCGTCAGATACGCAGTATTTT.

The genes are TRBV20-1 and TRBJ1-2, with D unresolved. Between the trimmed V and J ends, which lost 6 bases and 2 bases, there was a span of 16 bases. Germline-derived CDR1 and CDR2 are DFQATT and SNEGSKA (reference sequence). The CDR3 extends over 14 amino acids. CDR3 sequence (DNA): TGCAGTGCACCTAACGGACCAGGCAACTATGGCTACACCTTC. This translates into CSAPNGPGNYGYTF.

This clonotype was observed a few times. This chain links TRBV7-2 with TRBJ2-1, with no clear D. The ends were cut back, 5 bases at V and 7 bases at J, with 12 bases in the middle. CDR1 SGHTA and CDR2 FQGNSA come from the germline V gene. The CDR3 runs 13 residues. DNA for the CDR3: TGTGCCAGCAGCATACCCCCTTGGAATGAGCAGTTCTTC. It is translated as CASSIPPWNEQFF.

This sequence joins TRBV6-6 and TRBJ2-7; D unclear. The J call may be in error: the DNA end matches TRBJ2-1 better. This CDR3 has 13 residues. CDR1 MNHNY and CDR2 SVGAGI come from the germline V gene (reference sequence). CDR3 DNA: TGTGCCAGCAGTTACTCACCGGTACTTGAGCAGTTCTTC. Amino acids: CASSYSPVLEQFF.

As DNA, the CDR3 is TGTGCCAGCAGTTTACAGGGGGCCTTTAATTTGGAGACCCAGTACTTC. This codes for CASSLQGAFNLETQYF. This rearrangement joins TRBV27 to TRBJ2-5; TRBD1 matches 8 bases. The CDR3 extends over 16 amino acids. With 2 bases clipped from V and 5 bases from J, the junction kept 10 bases outside the gene matches. CDR1 and CDR2 from the germline V gene are MNHEY and SMNVEV (reference sequence).

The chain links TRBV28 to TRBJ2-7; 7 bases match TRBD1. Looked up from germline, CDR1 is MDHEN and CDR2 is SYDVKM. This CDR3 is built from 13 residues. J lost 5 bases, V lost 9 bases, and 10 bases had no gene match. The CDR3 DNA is TGTGCCAGTGCGACAGGGTTGTTCGACGAGCAGTACTTC. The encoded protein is CASATGLFDEQYF. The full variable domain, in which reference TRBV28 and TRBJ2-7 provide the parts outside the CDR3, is DVKVTQSSRYLVKRTGEKVFLECVQDMDHENMFWYRQDPGLGLRLIYFSYDVKMKEKGDIPEGYSVSREKKERFSLILESASTNQTSMYLCASATGLFDEQYFGPGTRLTVT.